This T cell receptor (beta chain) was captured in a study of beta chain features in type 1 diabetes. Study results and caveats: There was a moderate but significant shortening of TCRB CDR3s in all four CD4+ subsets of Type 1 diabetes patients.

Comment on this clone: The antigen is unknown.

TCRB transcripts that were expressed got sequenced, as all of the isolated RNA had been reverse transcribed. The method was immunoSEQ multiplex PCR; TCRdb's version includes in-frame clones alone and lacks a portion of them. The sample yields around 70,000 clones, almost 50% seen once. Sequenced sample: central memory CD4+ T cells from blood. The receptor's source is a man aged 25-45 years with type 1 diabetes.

The CDR3 loop reads CASSLTGQGTDTQYF. The CDR3 bases are TGTGCCAGCAGCTTGACGGGACAGGGCACAGATACGCAGTATTTT. V usage is TRBV5-6 and J usage is TRBJ2-3; 8 nucleotides line up with TRBD1. The ends lost 1 base at V and 1 base at J; junction bases unmatched: 2. The germline CDR1 and CDR2 sequences are SGHDT and YYEEEE. CDR3 length: 15 residues.